The 5 T cell receptor beta chains given below trace back to one sample, sequenced in a study of CD8+ T cells in alopecia areata. As for treatment: oral pan-JAK inhibitor, 5-10 mg twice daily. Following extraction, RNA underwent reverse transcription to cDNA, which served as the sequencing template. The table came from immunoSEQ multiplex PCR; TCRdb's copy has only in-frame clones and leaves some out. The sample lists over 150,000 clones; approximately 55% were seen once. Specimen: CD8+ T cells sorted from blood, collected at week 24, from a patient treated with tofacitinib. The receptors were sampled from a human donor with alopecia areata.

The chain joins TRBV27 to TRBJ2-1, with 9 positions matching TRBD1. Trimming at V came to 7 bases and at J to 16 bases, leaving 8 bases not matched to a gene. This CDR3 is built from 11 residues. The germline V gene encodes CDR1 MNHEY and CDR2 SMNVEV (reference sequence). The CDR3 spells CASTSGTGLFF. The DNA of the CDR3 is TGTGCCAGCACCTCCGGGACAGGGTTATTCTTC.

This clone was found a few times. J is TRBJ1-5 and V is TRBV27, with 7 bases matching TRBD1. From germline, CDR1 is MNHEY and CDR2 SMNVEV (reference sequence). Losses at the gene ends were 6 bases for V and 9 bases for J; bases not matched to a gene: 8. The CDR3 length is 13 residues. The chain's CDR3 is CASSLQGPSPQHF. Written as DNA, the CDR3 is TGTGCCAGCAGCCTACAGGGGCCGTCGCCCCAGCATTTT.

The chain carries TRBV13 and TRBJ2-3; no clear D. CDR1 is PRHDT, CDR2 FYEKMQ, per germline (reference sequence). CDR3 length: 13 residues. Deletions cut 4 bases from V and 3 bases from J, with 8 bases between. The CDR3 sequence: CASSSTATDTQYF. The CDR3 DNA follows: TGTGCCAGCAGCTCTACGGCAACAGATACGCAGTATTTT.

The table lists this clone with a few counts. Sequence at one end of the junction differs from germline and may be a read error. The chain recombines TRBV13 with TRBJ2-7, with a possible D match to TRBD2 (6 bases). Germline CDR1 reads PRHDT; CDR2 reads FYEKMQ (reference sequence). The CDR3 runs to 14 residues. The CDR3 nucleotides read TGTGCCAGCAGCCTAGGAGGGGCCCGCTACGAGCAGTACTTC. Encoded protein: CASSLGGARYEQYF.

The rearrangement uses TRBV27 and TRBJ1-1; no reliable D call. This CDR3 comprises 14 residues. V was shortened by 6 bases and J by 5 bases, with 16 bases between the two germline ends. The germline V gene encodes CDR1 MNHEY and CDR2 SMNVEV (reference sequence). The CDR3 region has the DNA TGTGCCAGCAGCTTCGGTCCCGGCGGGACTGAAGCTTTCTTT. Translation gives CASSFGPGGTEAFF.